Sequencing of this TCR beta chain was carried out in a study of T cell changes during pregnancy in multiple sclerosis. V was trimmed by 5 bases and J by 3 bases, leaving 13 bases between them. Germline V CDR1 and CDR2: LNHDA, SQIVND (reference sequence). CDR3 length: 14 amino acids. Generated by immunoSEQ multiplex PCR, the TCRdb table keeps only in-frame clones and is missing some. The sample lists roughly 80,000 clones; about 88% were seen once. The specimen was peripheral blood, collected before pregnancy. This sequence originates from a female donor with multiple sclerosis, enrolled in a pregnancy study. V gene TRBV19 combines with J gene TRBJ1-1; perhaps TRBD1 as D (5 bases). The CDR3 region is CASSLYRRDTEAFF. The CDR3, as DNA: TGTGCCAGTAGTCTATACAGGAGGGACACTGAAGCTTTCTTT.